A single sample gave rise to the 19 T cell receptor beta chains below, sequenced in a study of identical twins listed by TCRdb under 2016. The library was generated by 5' RACE. The sequencer was an Illumina HiSeq 2000. Clones were called with MiXCR by TCRdb after fastp trimmed the public reads at Q25, and only in-frame beta chains were retained. Rows are unified per CDR3 protein, each entry keeping the most common DNA and genes. For this sample there are under 1 million distinct CDR3 sequences; around 12% appear just once. Around 1.6% of the sample comes from the top ten. The data also belong to a second study, concerning yellow fever vaccine responses in identical twins.

The sample comprised PBMCs. The receptors originated from a woman younger than 30 in good health.

The chain joins TRBV3-1 to TRBJ2-7, with D maybe TRBD2 (5 bases). V was shortened by 4 bases and J by 6 bases, with 10 bases between the two germline ends. CDR3 size: 12 residues. Germline lookup yields CDR1 LGHDT and CDR2 YNNKEL (reference sequence). The CDR3 nucleotides are TGTGCCAGCAGCCCAGGAGGTAGCGAGCAGTACGTC. It is translated as CASSPGGSEQYV.

This clonotype was detected ten times or more. The genes are TRBV19 and TRBJ2-1, with 10 bases matching TRBD2. The CDR3 runs to 13 residues. The germline V gene has CDR1 LNHDA and CDR2 SQIVND (reference sequence). J gave up 10 bases and V 5 bases, and 5 bases lay outside the gene matches. In DNA form, the CDR3 reads TGTGCCAGTAGTTTGGGACTAGCGAGCGAGCAGTTCTTC. Protein product: CASSLGLASEQFF.

This clonotype has more than one count but fewer than ten. This rearrangement joins TRBV2 to TRBJ2-1; TRBD2 agrees at 10 bases. Trimming cost V 7 bases and J 4 bases; bases outside gene matches: 4. CDR1 is SNHLY, CDR2 FYNNEI, per germline. The CDR3 is 14 amino acids. The CDR3 is CASKAGGAYNEQFF. CDR3 DNA sequence: TGTGCCAGCAAAGCGGGAGGGGCGTACAATGAGCAGTTCTTC.

This clonotype was picked up a small number of times. The rearrangement uses TRBV5-1 and TRBJ2-1, with 9 bases aligning to TRBD2. Germline V lookup: CDR1 SGHRS, CDR2 YFSETQ. CDR3 length equals 16 residues. Losses at the gene ends were 0 bases for V and 7 bases for J; bases not matched to a gene: 8. In DNA form, the CDR3 reads TGCGCCAGCAGCTTGGAGGCTAGCGGGATGTGGAATGAGCAGTTCTTC. Protein product: CASSLEASGMWNEQFF.

This clonotype was counted a few times. CDR3 bases: TGTGCCAGTAGTATTACACAGGGTGGATCTCGGGAGACCCAGTACTTC. As protein: CASSITQGGSRETQYF. This chain uses TRBV19 with TRBJ2-5; D is perhaps TRBD1 (6 bases). Trimming removed 3 bases from V and 5 bases from J, with 19 bases in between. The germline V gene has CDR1 LNHDA and CDR2 SQIVND (reference sequence). This CDR3 has 16 residues.

The chain carries TRBV11-2 and TRBJ2-1, with unresolved D. CDR3 length: 19 amino acids. Germline assignment: CDR1 SGHAT and CDR2 FQNNGV. V was shortened by 2 bases and J by 0 bases, with 20 bases between the two germline ends. The CDR3 nucleotides are TGTGCCAGCAGCTTAAAGGTGTGGGTTACCAGCAGCTCCTACAATGAGCAGTTCTTC. Its translation: CASSLKVWVTSSSYNEQFF.

This clonotype was recorded many times. A junction end diverges from the germline sequence, so it may reflect a read error. CDR3 in amino acids: CASNLPSGRTDTQYF. CDR3 bases: TGTGCCAGCAACTTGCCCAGCGGTCGCACAGATACGCAGTATTTT. The gene calls are TRBV5-5 and TRBJ2-3; a possible D gene is TRBD2 (5 bases). CDR3 length: 15 residues. Germline V gene sequence: CDR1 SGHKS, CDR2 YYEKEE (reference sequence).

CDR3 protein: CASSPTTSGDIDTQYF. The CDR3 nucleotides read TGTGCCAGCAGCCCTACGACTAGCGGGGATATAGATACGCAGTATTTT. The chain links TRBV6-1 to TRBJ2-3, with 11 bases matching TRBD2. J lost 5 bases, V lost 6 bases, and 10 bases had no gene match. The CDR3 spans 16 residues. Germline CDR1 MNHNS, CDR2 SASEGT.

In its sample, this clonotype was seen many times. The V and J genes are TRBV5-1 and TRBJ1-6; 7 bases line up with TRBD1. The CDR3 has 18 residues. Germline CDR1 is SGHRS and CDR2 is YFSETQ. J gave up 0 bases and V 0 bases, and 6 bases lay outside the gene matches. For the CDR3, the DNA is TGCGCCAGCAGCTTGGTGGGACAGACGAGCTCCTATAATTCACCCCTCCACTTT. It is translated as CASSLVGQTSSYNSPLHF.

This clonotype showed up just a few times. The chain uses TRBV12-3 or TRBV12-4 and TRBJ1-1; D is uncertain. V was pared by 7 bases and J by 4 bases, with 10 bases between. The CDR3 extends over 12 amino acids. The CDR3 DNA reads as TGTGCCAGCACGACCTGGGGCACTGAAGCTTTCTTT. Translation: CASTTWGTEAFF.

Here the CDR3 DNA reads TGCGCCAGCAGTAAAGAACAGGTTGGCGGGGAGCTGTTTTTT. Amino acid sequence: CASSKEQVGGELFF. This chain links TRBV5-1 with TRBJ2-2; tentative D call: TRBD1 (5 bases). The V and J ends lost 5 bases and 7 bases respectively, with 15 bases between them. CDR3 length: 14 amino acids. Germline V gene lookup returns CDR1 SGHRS and CDR2 YFSETQ.

In this sample, this clonotype turned up a few times. The chain links TRBV7-9 to TRBJ2-5; TRBD2 agrees at 10 bases. Germline-derived CDR1 and CDR2 are SEHNR and FQNEAQ (reference sequence). V shed 5 bases, J shed 5 bases, and the junction held 11 bases outside the gene matches. The CDR3 length is 16 residues. CDR3 sequence: CASSQKLLAGYETQYF. DNA of the CDR3: TGTGCCAGCAGCCAAAAATTACTAGCGGGATATGAGACCCAGTACTTC.

The chain combines TRBV6-1 with TRBJ1-1; 10 positions agree with TRBD1. From germline, CDR1 is MNHNS and CDR2 SASEGT. CDR3 length: 15 residues. V lost 10 bases to trimming and J lost 0 bases; unmatched junction nucleotides: 8. The CDR3 sequence: CATGTGAFMNTEAFF. In nucleotides, the CDR3 is TGTGCCACAGGGACAGGGGCGTTCATGAACACTGAAGCTTTCTTT.

This clonotype was found a few times. The rearrangement links TRBV5-5 to TRBJ2-7; D ambiguous. Per germline, CDR1 SGHKS and CDR2 YYEKEE (reference sequence). The CDR3 is made up of 13 amino acids. V was clipped by 3 bases and J by 2 bases, with 9 bases between them. The DNA for the CDR3 is TGTGCCAGCAGCTCGGACCCGACCTACGAGCAGTACGTC. It codes for CASSSDPTYEQYV.

There are many counts of this clonotype. A read error may produce the germline difference seen at one junction end. The chain employs TRBV28 and TRBJ2-3, with TRBD2 matching over 9 bases. The CDR3 is 16 residues long. Germline V gene data show CDR1 as MDHEN and CDR2 as SYDVKM. The DNA for the CDR3 is TGTGCCAGCAGTTTTCTTCTAGCGGGAACCACAGATACGCAGTGTTTT. Translating gives CASSFLLAGTTDTQCF.

The sample holds one count of this clonotype. The chain uses TRBV24-1 and TRBJ2-1; weak D call: TRBD1 (6 bases). Trimming cost V 4 bases and J 5 bases, with 17 bases left between them. Looked up from germline, CDR1 is KGHDR and CDR2 is SFDVKD. CDR3 length: 16 amino acids. DNA of the CDR3: TGTGCCACCAGTGACCCAACAGGGACGATCAACAATGAGCAGTTCTTC. It yields the protein CATSDPTGTINNEQFF.

J is TRBJ1-2 and V is TRBV2, with TRBD1 as a possible D gene (5 bases). The CDR3 is made up of 15 amino acids. V lost 1 base, J lost 1 base, and 10 bases lay in between. The V gene's germline CDR1 is SNHLY and CDR2 FYNNEI. DNA for the CDR3: TGTGCCAGCAGTGAAGGACAGATCATTAACTATGGCTACACCTTC. Protein sequence: CASSEGQIINYGYTF.

This clonotype was seen a few times. The rearrangement links TRBV5-6 to TRBJ2-3, with TRBD2 as a possible D gene (7 bases). With 4 bases removed from V and 2 bases from J, the gap between germline ends came to 14 bases. The CDR3 extends over 15 amino acids. Germline assignment: CDR1 SGHDT and CDR2 YYEEEE. The CDR3 is CASSRKGGNTDTQYF. Written as DNA, the CDR3 is TGTGCCAGCAGCCGGAAGGGGGGGAACACAGATACGCAGTATTTT.

This clonotype was seen many times. The chain employs TRBV12-3 or TRBV12-4 and TRBJ2-3; D call uncertain. The CDR3 is made up of 16 amino acids. Trimming pared 5 bases from V and 0 bases from J, leaving 15 bases between. In DNA form, the CDR3 reads TGTGCCAGCAGTAACTGGGATTTGATGAGCACAGATACGCAGTATTTT. Translated, it gives CASSNWDLMSTDTQYF.